Sequencing of this T cell receptor (beta chain) was carried out in a study of T cells after yellow fever vaccination. Study-wide points: Abundant clonotypes from the bulk population could contaminate FACS-sorted repertoires.

TCRdb reprocessed the 5' RACE reads via MiXCR and lists one record per CDR3 protein. The profile shows approximately 610,000 distinct CDR3 sequences, less than 20% of them singletons. This clonotype was seen repeatedly, ten times or more. The antigen remains unidentified. Sequenced material: PBMCs, taken 5 to 6 days after the first yellow fever vaccination. The origin of this receptor is a young man who received the YFV17D yellow fever vaccine.

The CDR3 DNA follows: TGTGCCAGCAGTTTAAGGGTTTTGAACACTGAAGCTTTCTTT. Translation: CASSLRVLNTEAFF. The chain employs TRBV12-3 or TRBV12-4 and TRBJ1-1; D is undetermined. This CDR3 is built from 14 residues. Between the trimmed V and J ends, which lost 2 bases and 0 bases, there was a span of 7 bases.